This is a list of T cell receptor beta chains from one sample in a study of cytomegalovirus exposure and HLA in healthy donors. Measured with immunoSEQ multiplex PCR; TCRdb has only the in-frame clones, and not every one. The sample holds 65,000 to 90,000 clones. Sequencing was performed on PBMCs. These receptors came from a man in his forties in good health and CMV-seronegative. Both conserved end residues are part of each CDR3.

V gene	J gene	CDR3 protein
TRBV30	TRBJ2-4	CAWRRGQQNIQYF
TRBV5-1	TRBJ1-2	CASSMDSYGYTF
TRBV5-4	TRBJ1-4	CASSRDVGANEKLFF
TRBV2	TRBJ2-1	CASIAGAIPYNEQFF
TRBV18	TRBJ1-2	CASSPVDRPNYGYTF
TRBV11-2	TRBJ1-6	CASSTRDSVYSPLHF
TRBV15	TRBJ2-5	CATSGQTGGGGETQYF
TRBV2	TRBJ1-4	CASNNIRGQGESKIF
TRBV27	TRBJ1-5	CASSLTGYRDYGNQPQHF
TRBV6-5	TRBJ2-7	CASSIGTGLTYEQYF
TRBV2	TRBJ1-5	CASRKTENQPQHF
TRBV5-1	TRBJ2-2	CASSLAGGGSTGELFF
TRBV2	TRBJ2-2	CATRQGLISNTGELFF
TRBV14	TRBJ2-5	CASSQSSGTQYF
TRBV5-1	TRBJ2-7	CASSLEGSGYEQYF
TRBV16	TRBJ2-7	CASSQSGTAYEQYF
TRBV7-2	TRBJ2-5	CASSPVNGRETQYF
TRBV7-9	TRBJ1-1	CASSLQVNTEAFF
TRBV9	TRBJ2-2	CASSGQGGTGELFF
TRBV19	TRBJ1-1	CASTPREGANTEAFF
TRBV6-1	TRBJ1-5	CASSVQGTAGNQPQHF
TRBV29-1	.	CSVRVGGAYEQYF
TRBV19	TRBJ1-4	CASSLSDSPGEKLFF
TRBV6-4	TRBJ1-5	CASSVRDRYNQPQHF
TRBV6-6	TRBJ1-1	CASSQGGEAFF
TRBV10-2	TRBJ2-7	CASSADWTATWYF
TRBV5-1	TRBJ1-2	CASSLRDSSNYGYTF
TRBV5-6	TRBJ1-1	CASSFFGVGGDTEAFF
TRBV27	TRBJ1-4	CASSPTGQGDEKLFF
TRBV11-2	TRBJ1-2	CASSLNQGNYGYTF
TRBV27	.	CASSLSGGDYSYEQYF
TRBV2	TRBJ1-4	CASGLWAALTTNEKLFF
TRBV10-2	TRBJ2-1	CASRGTSGGARFF
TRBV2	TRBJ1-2	CASSGDSYGYTF
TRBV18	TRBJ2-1	CASSPRDQGGYDEQFF
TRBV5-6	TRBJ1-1	CASSLTDRKNTEAFF
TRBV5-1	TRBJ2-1	CASSLFSGSSYNEQFF
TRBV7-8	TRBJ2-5	CASSLGPSGGQETQYF
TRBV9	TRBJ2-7	CASSRGPEQYF
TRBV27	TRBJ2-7	CASRRTGGNYEQYF
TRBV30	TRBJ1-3	CAWKYGGTGNTIYF
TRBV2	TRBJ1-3	CASSEAWGGGTIYF
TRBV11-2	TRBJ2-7	CASSLDSGQNYEQYF
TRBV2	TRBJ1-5	CASSRVTTSNQPQHF
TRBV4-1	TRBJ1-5	CASSQRTLLPHQPQHF